These T cell receptor beta chains were read from a single sample in a study of blood T cell repertoires in COVID-19. Libraries were prepared by immunoSEQ multiplex PCR; TCRdb keeps only in-frame clonotypes and omits some of them. The table includes under 150,000 clones, more than 65% detected once. Material: peripheral blood. The source is a man aged 50 to 60 with acute or convalescent COVID-19. The CDR3 runs from the conserved cysteine through the conserved F or W.

j_gene	v_gene	CDR3aa
TRBJ1-1	TRBV10-3	CAISEFRLGPSGGETEAFF
TRBJ2-7	TRBV5-1	CASSGGSRRTYEQYF
TRBJ1-4	TRBV6-5	CASSNQGLGEKLFF
TRBJ1-6	TRBV5-1	CASSLITGNNSPLHF
TRBJ1-1	TRBV12-3/TRBV12-4	CASSFGGVEAFF
TRBJ1-2	TRBV4-1	CASSQARGNYGYTF
TRBJ1-2	TRBV18	CASSLATGGRNYGYTF
TRBJ2-1	TRBV2	CASSEGGGARNEQFF
TRBJ1-1	TRBV21-1	CASSKVQGPMNTEAFF
TRBJ2-5	TRBV19	CASSTWTGEETQYF
TRBJ2-1	TRBV5-5	CASSEVAVSSYNEQFF
TRBJ1-6	TRBV5-1	CASSPAPGSFGSPLHF
TRBJ1-6	TRBV3-1/TRBV3-2	CASRDRDRGNSPLHF
TRBJ2-7	TRBV4-1	CASSQGQGASYEQYF
TRBJ1-1	TRBV5-1	CASSPRTGRVAEAFF
TRBJ1-5	TRBV27	CASSPKTPGYSNQPQHF
TRBJ1-2	TRBV9	CASSVGSRADYGYTF
TRBJ1-4	TRBV28	CASSPSPRSEKLFF
TRBJ2-3	TRBV9	CASSVATSGVWDTQYF
TRBJ2-3	TRBV2	CASIRTGVSDTQYF
TRBJ2-6	TRBV14	CASSRQGQGVAGANVLTF
TRBJ1-1	TRBV19	CASSLAQGATSTEAFF
TRBJ2-3	TRBV9	CASSASTGGTDTQYF
TRBJ2-6	TRBV29-1	CSVELPRQGANVLTF
TRBJ2-5	TRBV6-5	CASEYERGLGETQYF
TRBJ1-2	TRBV28	CASSPSEGNYGYTF
TRBJ1-3	TRBV11-2	CASSSQGADGNTIYF
TRBJ2-3	TRBV6-6	CASSYQGPADTQYF
TRBJ1-1	TRBV7-3	CASSPGRNTEAFF
TRBJ1-2	TRBV27	CASSLSGGNGYTF
TRBJ1-1	TRBV7-6	CASSTSSGGRNTEAFF
TRBJ1-1	TRBV4-1	CASSLLAGDITEAFF
TRBJ1-6	TRBV10-3	CASARDTNSPLHF
TRBJ2-3	TRBV23-1	CASSPPNGRTDTQYF
TRBJ2-7	TRBV11-2	CASSLEGTSTTYEQYF
TRBJ2-2	TRBV5-6	CASSLGATNTGELFF
TRBJ2-1	TRBV9	CASSVGSSGGVDEQFF